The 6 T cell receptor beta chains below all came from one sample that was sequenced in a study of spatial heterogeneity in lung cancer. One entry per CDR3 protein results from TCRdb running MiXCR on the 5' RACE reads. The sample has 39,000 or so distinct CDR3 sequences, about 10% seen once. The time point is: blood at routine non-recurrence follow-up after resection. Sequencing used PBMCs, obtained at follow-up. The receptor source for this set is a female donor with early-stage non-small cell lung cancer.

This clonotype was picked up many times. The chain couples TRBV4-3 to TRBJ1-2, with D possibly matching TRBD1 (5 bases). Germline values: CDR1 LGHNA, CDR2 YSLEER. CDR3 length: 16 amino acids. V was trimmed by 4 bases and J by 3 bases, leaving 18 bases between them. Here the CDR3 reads CASSLLEGAGYYGYTF. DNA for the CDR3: TGCGCCAGCAGCCTGCTAGAAGGGGCAGGGTACTATGGCTACACCTTC.

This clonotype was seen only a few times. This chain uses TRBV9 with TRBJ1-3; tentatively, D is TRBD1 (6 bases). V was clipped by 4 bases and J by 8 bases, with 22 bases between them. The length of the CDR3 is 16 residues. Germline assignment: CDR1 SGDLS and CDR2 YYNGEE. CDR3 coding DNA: TGTGCCAGCAGCCCCCTTAATGGGGGCCGGGCGGACACCATATATTTT. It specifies CASSPLNGGRADTIYF. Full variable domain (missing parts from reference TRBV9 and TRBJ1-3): DSGVTQTPKHLITATGQRVTLRCSPRSGDLSVYWYQQSLDQGLQFLIQYYNGEERAKGNILERFSAQQFPDLHSELNLSSLELGDSALYFCASSPLNGGRADTIYFGEGSWLTVV.

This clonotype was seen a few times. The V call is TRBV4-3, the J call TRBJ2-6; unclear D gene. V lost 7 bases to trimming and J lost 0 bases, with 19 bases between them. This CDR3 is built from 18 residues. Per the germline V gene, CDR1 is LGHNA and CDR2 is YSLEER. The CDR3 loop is CASTPLLTESSGANVLTF. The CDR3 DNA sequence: TGCGCCAGCACCCCGCTTCTAACGGAGAGCTCTGGGGCCAACGTCCTGACTTTC.

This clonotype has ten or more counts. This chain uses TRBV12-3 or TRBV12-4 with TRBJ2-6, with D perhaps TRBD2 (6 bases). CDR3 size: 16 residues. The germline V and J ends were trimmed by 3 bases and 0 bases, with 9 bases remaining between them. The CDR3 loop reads CASSFMGGSGANVLTF. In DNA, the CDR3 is TGTGCCAGCAGTTTCATGGGGGGCTCTGGGGCCAACGTCCTGACTTTC.

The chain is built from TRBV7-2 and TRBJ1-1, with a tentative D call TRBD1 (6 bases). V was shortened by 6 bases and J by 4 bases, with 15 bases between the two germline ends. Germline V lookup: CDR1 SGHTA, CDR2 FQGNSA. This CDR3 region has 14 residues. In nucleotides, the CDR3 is TGTGCCAGCAGAGCGGGGGGGCAGACCACTGAAGCTTTCTTT. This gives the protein CASRAGGQTTEAFF.

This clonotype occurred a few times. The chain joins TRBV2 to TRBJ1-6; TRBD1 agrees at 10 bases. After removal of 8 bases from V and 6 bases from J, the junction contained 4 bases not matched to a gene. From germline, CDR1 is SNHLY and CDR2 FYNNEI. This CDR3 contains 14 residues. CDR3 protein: CASGGQGINSPLHF. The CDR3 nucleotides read TGTGCCAGCGGGGGACAGGGGATTAATTCACCCCTCCACTTT.